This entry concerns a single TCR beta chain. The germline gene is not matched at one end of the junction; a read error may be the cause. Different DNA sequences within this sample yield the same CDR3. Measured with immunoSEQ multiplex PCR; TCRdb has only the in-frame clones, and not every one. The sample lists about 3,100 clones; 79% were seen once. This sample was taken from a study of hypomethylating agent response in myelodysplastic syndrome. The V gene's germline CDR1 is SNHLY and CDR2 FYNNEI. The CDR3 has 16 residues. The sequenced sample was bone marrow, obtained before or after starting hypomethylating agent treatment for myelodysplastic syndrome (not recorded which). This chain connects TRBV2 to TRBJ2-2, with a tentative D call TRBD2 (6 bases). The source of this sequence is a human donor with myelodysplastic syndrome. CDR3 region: CASAGLGGENTGELFF. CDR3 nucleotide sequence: TGCGCCAGCGCCGGGTTAGGCGGGGAGAACACCGGGGAGCTGTTTTTT.